This T cell receptor (beta chain) was sequenced for a study of CDR3 diversity in severe acne. This CDR3 region has 14 residues. Germline CDR1 reads SSHAT; CDR2 reads FNYEAQ (reference sequence). Remarks on this clonotype: A junction end diverges from the germline sequence, so it may reflect a read error.

TCRdb used MiXCR to reprocess the PCR reads, holding one entry per CDR3 protein. This sample has around 85,000 distinct CDR3 sequences, with under 55% found just once. This sequence was found in a male donor with severe acne vulgaris. The chain couples TRBV7-7 to TRBJ2-1; 10 bases are a match to TRBD2. Sequencing was done on a sample of blood. The CDR3 region has the DNA TGTGCTAGCAGCAGGACTAGCGGCGCCAATGAGCAGTTCTTC. Residues: CASSRTSGANEQFF. The variable domain in full, completed from reference TRBV7-7 and TRBJ2-1, reads GAGVSQSPRYKVTKRGQDVTLRCDPISSHATLYWYQQALGQGPEFLTYFNYEAQPDKSGLPSDRFSAERPEGSISTLTIQRTEQRDSAMYRCASSRTSGANEQFFGPGTRLTVL.